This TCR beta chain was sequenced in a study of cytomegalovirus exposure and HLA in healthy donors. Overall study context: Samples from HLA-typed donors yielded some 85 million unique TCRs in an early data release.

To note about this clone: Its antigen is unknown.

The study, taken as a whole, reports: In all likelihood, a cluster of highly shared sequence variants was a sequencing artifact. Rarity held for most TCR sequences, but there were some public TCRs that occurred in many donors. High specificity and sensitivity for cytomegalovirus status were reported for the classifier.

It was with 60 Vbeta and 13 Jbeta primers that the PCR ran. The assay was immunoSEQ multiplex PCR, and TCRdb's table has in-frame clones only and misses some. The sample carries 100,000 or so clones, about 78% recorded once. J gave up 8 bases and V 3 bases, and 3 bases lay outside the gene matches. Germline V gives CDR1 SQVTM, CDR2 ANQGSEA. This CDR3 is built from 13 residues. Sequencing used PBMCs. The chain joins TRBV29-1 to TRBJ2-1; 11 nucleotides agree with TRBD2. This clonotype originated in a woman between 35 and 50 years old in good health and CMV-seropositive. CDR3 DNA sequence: TGCAGCGTTGATAGCGGGGGGGCCTATGAGCAGTTCTTC. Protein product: CSVDSGGAYEQFF.